The rows below give T cell receptor beta chains drawn from one sample of a study of Ad26.COV2.S vaccination and SARS-CoV-2 variants. Sequenced by immunoSEQ multiplex PCR; TCRdb stores in-frame clones only, minus some. The sample lists a few hundred thousand clones; 70% to 90% were seen once. Sample: peripheral blood, taken in a trial of Ad26.COV2.S vaccine versus placebo. The receptors here all came from a person aged 18-60 years who received the Ad26.COV2.S COVID-19 vaccine or a placebo. Each CDR3 is given with its conserved first and last residue. A D gene is named only where the DNA matches it firmly.

V,D,J,CDR3
TRBV5-5,-,TRBJ2-3,CASSFRYTDTQYF
TRBV28,-,TRBJ1-1,CASSSARGTEAFF
TRBV2,TRBD1,TRBJ1-4,CASLQGPRGEKLFF
TRBV12-3/TRBV12-4,-,TRBJ1-5,CASSGTARQPQHF
TRBV7-9,-,TRBJ1-1,CASSIRDPEAFF
TRBV6-1,TRBD1,TRBJ2-7,CASSALHRTGHYEQYF
TRBV4-2,TRBD2,TRBJ2-5,CASSQERFSGGGETQYF
TRBV29-1,TRBD2,TRBJ2-2,CSVTTSGPGELFF
TRBV7-9,-,TRBJ1-1,CASSPSLGVGITEAFF
TRBV7-2,-,TRBJ1-4,CASSPRKGEKLFF
TRBV27,-,TRBJ2-5,CASSLSGQSSETQYF
TRBV2,-,TRBJ2-1,CASSEGSDPRNEQFF
TRBV2,-,TRBJ2-5,CASSRDSGVAETQYF
TRBV11-2,-,TRBJ1-1,CASSSSWRDTEAFF
TRBV19,-,TRBJ1-2,CASSYQIYGYTF
TRBV7-7,-,TRBJ2-1,CASRPRQGGMNEQFF